This TCR beta chain was obtained from a study of post-analysis software for immune sequencing data. Overall study context: Patients had relapsing-remitting, secondary progressive or progressive-relapsing multiple sclerosis; some lacked subtype. Notes on the study in general: Controls showed lower frequencies than patients for five TRBV segments, and TRBV5-6, TRBV5-1 and TRBV20-1 were among these. Co-batched samples clustered tightly together by F measure. Controls' normalized Chao1 diversity significantly exceeded that of multiple sclerosis patients.

Trimming cost V 5 bases and J 9 bases; bases outside gene matches: 3. Looked up from germline, CDR1 is MNHEY and CDR2 is SVGAGI. The CDR3 is made up of 14 amino acids. Unique molecular identifiers were carried by the TCR beta cDNA libraries. Yield was 450,000 to 650,000 cDNA molecules from about 1 to 10 million T cells. MiXCR was run by TCRdb on the PCR reads, yielding one entry per CDR3 protein. The table records about 460,000 distinct CDR3 sequences, over 35% of them present only once. This clonotype has a handful of counts. The target antigen is unknown. V usage is TRBV6-5 and J usage is TRBJ2-3, with 15 bases matching TRBD2. The TCR sequence derives from a girl aged 5 to 17 with multiple sclerosis. Sequenced material: blood. CDR3 in amino acids: CASSRGLAGGTQYF. Written as DNA, the CDR3 is TGTGCCAGCAGTCGGGGACTAGCGGGAGGCACGCAGTATTTT.